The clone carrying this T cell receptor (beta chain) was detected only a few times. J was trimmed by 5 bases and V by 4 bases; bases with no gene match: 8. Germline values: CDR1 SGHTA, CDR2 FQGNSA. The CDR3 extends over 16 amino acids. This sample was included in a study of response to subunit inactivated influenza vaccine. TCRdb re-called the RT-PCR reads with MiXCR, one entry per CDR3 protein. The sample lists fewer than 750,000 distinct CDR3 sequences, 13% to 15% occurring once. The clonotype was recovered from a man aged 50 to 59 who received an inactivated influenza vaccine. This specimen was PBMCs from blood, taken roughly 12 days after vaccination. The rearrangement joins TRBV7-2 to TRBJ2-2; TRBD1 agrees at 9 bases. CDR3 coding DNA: TGTGCCAGCAGCTCCCCCGGGACAGGGCGGACCGGGGAGCTGTTTTTT. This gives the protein CASSSPGTGRTGELFF.